This T cell receptor (beta chain) was retrieved from a study of regulatory T cells in long-lasting Graves disease. In regard to this clonotype: Antigen unknown.

TCR beta libraries were built with iRepertoire HTBI primers and Arm-PCR of CDR3 regions. TCRdb re-analysed the multiplex PCR reads in MiXCR, keeping a single row per CDR3 protein. The sample records 250,000 or so distinct CDR3 sequences, under 20% being singletons. CDR1 and CDR2 (germline): PRHDT, FYEKMQ (reference sequence). The J segment lost 7 bases and the V segment lost 0 bases, leaving 6 bases of the junction unmatched. The CDR3 is 16 amino acids. The time point denotes: newly diagnosed GD, antithyroid drugs for less than 3 months. RNA from PBMCs was the source of the TCR library. Patients came from an endocrinology department in Xi'an, China. General study results and limits: The sample size was small, and this may have reduced accuracy. Persistent patients had more shared public clonotypes (2,741) than new patients (approximately 970).

The same data also contributed to another study, on T cells in Graves' hyperthyroidism and ophthalmopathy.

Here the sequenced sample was peripheral blood mononuclear cells (PBMCs), taken at new diagnosis, from a patient treated with antithyroid drugs. The sequence was obtained from a woman in her 30s with Graves disease. The chain joins TRBV13 to TRBJ1-4; 9 bases are a match to TRBD1. Here the CDR3 reads CASSLGPGQGIEKLFF. DNA for the CDR3: TGTGCCAGCAGCTTAGGCCCCGGACAGGGGATTGAAAAACTGTTTTTT. Supplemented by reference TRBV13 and TRBJ1-4, the full variable domain reads AAGVIQSPRHLIKEKRETATLKCYPIPRHDTVYWYQQGPGQDPQFLISFYEKMQSDKGSIPDRFSAQQFSDYHSELNMSSLELGDSALYFCASSLGPGQGIEKLFFGSGTQLSVL.